This note documents a single TCR beta chain sequence. Its cognate antigen is unknown. Clones were sequenced by immunoSEQ multiplex PCR, and TCRdb holds only the in-frame ones, with some missing. Counted here are 100,000 to 150,000 clones, about 92% occurring once; the ten biggest clones make up about 4%. J gave up 4 bases and V 0 bases, and 7 bases lay outside the gene matches. Germline CDR1 is SGHAT and CDR2 is FQNNGV. The CDR3 spans 16 residues. This sample was included in a study of T cell responses to AZD1222 COVID-19 vaccine. Overall study findings and caveats: Clonal diversity may have been underestimated in mostly white British donors. Dominant at 160-218 and 743-854, vaccine-associated CD4 TCRs also spanned spike. Repertoires in all cases were sampled only once the peak T cell response had passed. Baseline serology detected seropositivity in only 5 or 6 AZD1222 recipients.

Sequencing was performed on peripheral blood, taken on day 0 of MenACWY control vaccination. V gene TRBV11-2 combines with J gene TRBJ2-7; 9 nucleotides align to TRBD2. This sequence was found in an adult in good health. CDR3 sequence (DNA): TGTGCCAGCAGCTTAGACGGGACTAGCAAGTTTTACGAGCAGTACTTC. Amino acid sequence: CASSLDGTSKFYEQYF.